This TCR beta chain appears in the sequencing data of a study of T-cell memory formation after mild COVID-19. At the level of the study: TCR clusters were largely donor specific.

TCRdb called the 5' RACE reads again in MiXCR, with one record for every CDR3 protein. The data contain approximately 350,000 distinct CDR3 sequences, roughly 14% of them seen just once; the ten biggest clones take up around a fifth. This clonotype came up a few times. Germline CDR1 is MNHNY and CDR2 is SVGAGI (reference sequence). The V end lost 4 bases, the J end lost 0 bases, and 12 bases lay between the germline ends. The CDR3 is made up of 15 amino acids. This sequence originates from a young man who had mild COVID-19 (a few samples of this study predate the infection). Cell type and time point are not known. V and J are TRBV6-6 and TRBJ1-2, with a tentative D call TRBD1 (5 bases). The source material was PBMCs or a T cell subset sorted from them (not recorded which). CDR3 in amino acids: CASSWDRQPNYGYTF. The CDR3 coding sequence is TGTGCCAGCAGTTGGGATCGACAGCCTAACTATGGCTACACCTTC.